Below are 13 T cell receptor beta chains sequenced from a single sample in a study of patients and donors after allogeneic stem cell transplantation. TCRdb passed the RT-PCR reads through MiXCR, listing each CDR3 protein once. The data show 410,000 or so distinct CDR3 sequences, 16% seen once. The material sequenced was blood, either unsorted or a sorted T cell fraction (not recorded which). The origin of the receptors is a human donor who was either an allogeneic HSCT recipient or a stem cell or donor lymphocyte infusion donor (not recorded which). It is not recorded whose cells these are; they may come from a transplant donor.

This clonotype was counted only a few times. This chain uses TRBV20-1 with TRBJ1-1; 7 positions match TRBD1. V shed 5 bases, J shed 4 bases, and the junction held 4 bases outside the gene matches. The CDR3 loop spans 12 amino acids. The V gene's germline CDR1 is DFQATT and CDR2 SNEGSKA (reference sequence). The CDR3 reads CSADNRGTEAFF. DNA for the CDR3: TGCAGTGCTGATAACAGGGGCACTGAAGCTTTCTTT.

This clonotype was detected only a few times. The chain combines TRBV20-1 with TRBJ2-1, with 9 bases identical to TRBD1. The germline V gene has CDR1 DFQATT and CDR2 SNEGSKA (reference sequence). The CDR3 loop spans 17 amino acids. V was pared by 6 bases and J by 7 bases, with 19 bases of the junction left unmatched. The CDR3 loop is CSAMLPGQGTGMNEQFF. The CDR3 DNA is TGCAGTGCAATGCTACCGGGACAGGGAACGGGGATGAATGAGCAGTTCTTC.

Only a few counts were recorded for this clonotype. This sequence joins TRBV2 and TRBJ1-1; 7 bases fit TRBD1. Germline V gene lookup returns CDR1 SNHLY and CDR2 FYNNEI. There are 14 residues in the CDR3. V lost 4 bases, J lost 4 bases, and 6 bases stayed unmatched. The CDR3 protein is CASSVRQGSTEAFF. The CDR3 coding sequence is TGTGCCAGCAGTGTAAGACAGGGCAGCACTGAAGCTTTCTTT.

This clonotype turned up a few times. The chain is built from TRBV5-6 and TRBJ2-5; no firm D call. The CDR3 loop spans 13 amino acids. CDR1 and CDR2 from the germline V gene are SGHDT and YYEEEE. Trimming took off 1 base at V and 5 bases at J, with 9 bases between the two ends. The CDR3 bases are TGTGCCAGCAGCTTGAACCGCGCTGAGACCCAGTACTTC. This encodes CASSLNRAETQYF.

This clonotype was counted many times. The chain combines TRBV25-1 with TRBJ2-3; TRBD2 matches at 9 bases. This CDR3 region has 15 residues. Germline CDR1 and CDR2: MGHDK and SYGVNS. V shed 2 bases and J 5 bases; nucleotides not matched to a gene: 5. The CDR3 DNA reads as TGTGCCAGCAGTGAAGCGGGAGGGCAGAGAGATACGCAGTATTTT. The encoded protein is CASSEAGGQRDTQYF. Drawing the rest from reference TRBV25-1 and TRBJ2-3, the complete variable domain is EADIYQTPRYLVIGTGKKITLECSQTMGHDKMYWYQQDPGMELHLIHYSYGVNSTEKGDLSSESTVSRIRTEHFPLTLESARPSHTSQYLCASSEAGGQRDTQYFGPGTRLTVL.

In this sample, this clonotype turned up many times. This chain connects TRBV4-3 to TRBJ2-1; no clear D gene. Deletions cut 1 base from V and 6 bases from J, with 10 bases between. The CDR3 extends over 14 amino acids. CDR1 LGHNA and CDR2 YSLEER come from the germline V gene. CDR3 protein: CASSQAFRFNEQFF. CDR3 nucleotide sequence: TGCGCCAGCAGCCAAGCTTTCCGGTTCAATGAGCAGTTCTTC.

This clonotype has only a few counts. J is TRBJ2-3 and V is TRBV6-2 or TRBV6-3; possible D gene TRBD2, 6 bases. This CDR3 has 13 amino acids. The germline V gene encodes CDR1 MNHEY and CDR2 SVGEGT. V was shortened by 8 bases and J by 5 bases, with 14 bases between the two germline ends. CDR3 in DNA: TGTGCCAGCCTCGGCGGGGCAGAAGATACGCAGTATTTT. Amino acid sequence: CASLGGAEDTQYF.

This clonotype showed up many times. CDR3 in amino acids: CASSQDPRGGEQFF. CDR3 bases: TGCGCCAGCAGCCAAGATCCCCGGGGCGGTGAGCAGTTCTTC. The chain joins TRBV4-3 to TRBJ2-1; either TRBD1 or TRBD2 may fit D (5 bases each). The V gene lost 0 bases and the J gene lost 9 bases, with 12 bases spanning the gap. Germline assignment: CDR1 LGHNA and CDR2 YSLEER. The CDR3 has 14 amino acids.

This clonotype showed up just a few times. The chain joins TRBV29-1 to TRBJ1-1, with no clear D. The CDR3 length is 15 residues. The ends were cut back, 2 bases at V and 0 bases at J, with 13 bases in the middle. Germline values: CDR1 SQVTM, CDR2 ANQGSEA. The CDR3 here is CSVERGRGMNTEAFF. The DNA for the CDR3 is TGCAGCGTTGAACGTGGGCGCGGAATGAACACTGAAGCTTTCTTT.

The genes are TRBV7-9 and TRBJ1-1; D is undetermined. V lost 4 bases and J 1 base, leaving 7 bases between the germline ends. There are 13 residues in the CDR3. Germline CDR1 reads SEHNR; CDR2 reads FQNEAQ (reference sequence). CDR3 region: CASSSPGNTEAFF. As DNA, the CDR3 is TGTGCCAGCAGCTCCCCGGGGAACACTGAAGCTTTCTTT.

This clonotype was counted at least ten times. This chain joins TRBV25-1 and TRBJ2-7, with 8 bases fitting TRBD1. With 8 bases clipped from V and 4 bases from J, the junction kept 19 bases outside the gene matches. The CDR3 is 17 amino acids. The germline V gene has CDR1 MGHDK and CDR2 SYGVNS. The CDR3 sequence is CASSHRMFGTGPYEQYF. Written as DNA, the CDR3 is TGTGCCAGCTCCCATAGAATGTTTGGGACAGGCCCATACGAGCAGTACTTC.

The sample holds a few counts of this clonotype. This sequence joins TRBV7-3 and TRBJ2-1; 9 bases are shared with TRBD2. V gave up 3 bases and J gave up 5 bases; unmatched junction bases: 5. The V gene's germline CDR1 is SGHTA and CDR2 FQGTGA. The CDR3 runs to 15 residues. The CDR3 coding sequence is TGTGCCAGCAGCTTGGTCAGCGGGAGGAACAATGAGCAGTTCTTC. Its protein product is CASSLVSGRNNEQFF.

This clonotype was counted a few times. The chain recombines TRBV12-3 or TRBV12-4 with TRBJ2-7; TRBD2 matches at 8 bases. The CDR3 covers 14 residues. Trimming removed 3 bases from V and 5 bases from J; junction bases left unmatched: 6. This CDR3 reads CASSFSAGGNEQYF. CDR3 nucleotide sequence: TGTGCCAGCAGTTTTTCTGCGGGGGGCAACGAGCAGTACTTC.